These 6 T cell receptor beta chains share one sample of origin, sequenced in a study of blood T cells in healthy people across ages. With a J-beta primer mix and a sample-barcoded 5' primer, a second PCR ran 7 to 11 cycles. TCRdb analysed the 5' RACE reads with MiXCR anew, one entry per CDR3 protein. This table holds around 790,000 distinct CDR3 sequences, 40% to 50% found once. Sequenced material: blood. The receptors derive from a man in his 60s in good health.

The rearrangement uses TRBV9 and TRBJ2-5; 14 bases map to TRBD2. This CDR3 is 14 amino acids long. Germline trimming cut 3 bases from V and 9 bases from J; bases unmatched to any gene: 4. CDR1 and CDR2 (germline): SGDLS, YYNGEE. CDR3 sequence (DNA): TGTGCCAGCAGCGCCGGGACTAGCGGGGGACCCCAGTACTTC. Its translation is CASSAGTSGGPQYF.

This chain connects TRBV7-6 to TRBJ2-5; D gene ambiguous. This CDR3 has 15 amino acids. V dropped 0 bases and J dropped 4 bases, with 12 bases sitting between them. The germline gives CDR1 SGHVS, CDR2 FNYEAQ. CDR3 protein: CASSLAHSKGETQYF. CDR3 sequence (DNA): TGTGCCAGCAGCTTAGCCCACAGTAAAGGAGAGACCCAGTACTTC.

The chain employs TRBV4-3 and TRBJ2-1, with 8 bases that match TRBD2. This CDR3 spans 16 amino acids. The germline V gene encodes CDR1 LGHNA and CDR2 YSLEER. Trimming removed 0 bases from V and 4 bases from J; junction bases left unmatched: 5. The CDR3 region is CASSQDVASGYNEQFF. As DNA, the CDR3 is TGCGCCAGCAGCCAAGATGTGGCTAGCGGGTACAATGAGCAGTTCTTC.

About this clonotype itself: This may come from a read error, since a much larger clone is one base off. The rearrangement links TRBV20-1 to TRBJ2-1; D unclear. The CDR3 spans 15 residues. The germline gives CDR1 DFQATT, CDR2 SNEGSKA (reference sequence). The CDR3 reads CGARRASGSYNEQFF. CDR3 in DNA: TGCGGTGCTAGGCGCGCGTCCGGGTCGTACAATGAGCAGTTCTTC.

This clonotype has at least ten counts. This rearrangement joins TRBV29-1 to TRBJ2-5, with a weak D call TRBD1 (5 bases). Germline CDR1 SQVTM, CDR2 ANQGSEA. This CDR3 is built from 11 residues. Trimming took off 4 bases at V and 3 bases at J, with 6 bases between the two ends. The CDR3 reads CSVGGEETQYF. Here the CDR3 DNA reads TGCAGCGTTGGGGGCGAAGAGACCCAGTACTTC. The variable domain in full, with the rest retrieved from reference TRBV29-1 and TRBJ2-5, is SAVISQKPSRDICQRGTSLTIQCQVDSQVTMMFWYRQQPGQSLTLIATANQGSEATYESGFVIDKFPISRPNLTFSTLTVSNMSPEDSSIYLCSVGGEETQYFGPGTRLLVL.

V is TRBV29-1 and J is TRBJ1-2; D perhaps matches TRBD1 (6 bases). Germline V gene data show CDR1 as SQVTM and CDR2 as ANQGSEA. Trimming took off 5 bases at V and 5 bases at J, with 18 bases between the two ends. The CDR3 is 14 amino acids. The CDR3: CSVRSGGRLYGYTF. As DNA, the CDR3 is TGCAGCGTTCGGTCGGGGGGGCGTTTATATGGCTACACCTTC.